Detailed here is one T cell receptor beta chain. Antigen: not known. Method: immunoSEQ multiplex PCR; TCRdb's copy keeps in-frame clones and lacks some. The repertoire has some 240,000 clones, roughly 89% of them found once; the top ten carry 2.9%. The sample's treatment: some 20 received Ad26.COV2.S at low or high dose, single or two shots; about 5 received placebo; per-sample allocation not given. The study sampled participants on day 63 after the first vaccine or placebo injection. The germline V gene has CDR1 SNHLY and CDR2 FYNNEI. The CDR3 extends over 13 amino acids. The V end lost 3 bases, the J end lost 6 bases, and 9 bases lay between the germline ends. This sample was included in a study of Ad26.COV2.S vaccination and SARS-CoV-2 variants. Study details: The Ad26.COV2.S arm of the COV1001 trial was where the donor was placed. Ad26.COV2.S was injected intramuscularly once or twice, 56 days apart. The study, taken as a whole, reports: Substantial breadth was reported for post-vaccination spike-specific CD8+ and CD4+ T cells.

The starting material was peripheral blood, obtained in a trial of Ad26.COV2.S vaccine versus placebo. The receptor was derived from a person between 18 and 65 years old who received the Ad26.COV2.S COVID-19 vaccine or a placebo. The chain recombines TRBV2 with TRBJ1-5, with D possibly being TRBD1 (5 bases). CDR3: CASSETVVQPQHF. The CDR3, as DNA: TGTGCCAGCAGTGAGACAGTTGTTCAGCCCCAGCATTTT.